This T cell receptor (beta chain) was profiled in a study of blood T cell repertoires in COVID-19. Overall study context: The United States, Italy and Spain provided the acute and convalescent COVID-19 samples. From T cells, B-cell-depleted T cells, or PBMCs came the material, which was cDNA or gDNA.

One Seattle source followed patients from active infection through their disease course. Trimming took 4 bases from V and 3 from J; bases not matched to a gene: 8. There are 16 residues in the CDR3. Germline V gives CDR1 SGHTA, CDR2 FQGNSA. Authors' data handling: Cell counts per sample came from amplifying reference gene primers. Sequencing was performed with immunoSEQ multiplex PCR; in TCRdb, only in-frame clones are kept and a portion is missing. D and trimming come from the DNA, and the V and J calls and clone size come from that table. The table lists roughly 130,000 clones, over 80% of them singletons.

Source material: peripheral blood. This clonotype was obtained from a man between 25 and 39 years old with COVID-19, enrolled during active disease. This chain links TRBV7-2 with TRBJ1-3; the match to TRBD1 covers 8 bases. Written as DNA, the CDR3 is TGTGCCAGCAGCTCGCTACAGGGGGTGGTTGGAAACACCATATATTTT. It is translated as CASSSLQGVVGNTIYF. Supplemented by reference TRBV7-2 and TRBJ1-3, the full variable domain reads GAGVSQSPSNKVTEKGKDVELRCDPISGHTALYWYRQSLGQGLEFLIYFQGNSAPDKSGLPSDRFSAERTGGSVSTLTIQRTQQEDSAVYLCASSSLQGVVGNTIYFGEGSWLTVV.